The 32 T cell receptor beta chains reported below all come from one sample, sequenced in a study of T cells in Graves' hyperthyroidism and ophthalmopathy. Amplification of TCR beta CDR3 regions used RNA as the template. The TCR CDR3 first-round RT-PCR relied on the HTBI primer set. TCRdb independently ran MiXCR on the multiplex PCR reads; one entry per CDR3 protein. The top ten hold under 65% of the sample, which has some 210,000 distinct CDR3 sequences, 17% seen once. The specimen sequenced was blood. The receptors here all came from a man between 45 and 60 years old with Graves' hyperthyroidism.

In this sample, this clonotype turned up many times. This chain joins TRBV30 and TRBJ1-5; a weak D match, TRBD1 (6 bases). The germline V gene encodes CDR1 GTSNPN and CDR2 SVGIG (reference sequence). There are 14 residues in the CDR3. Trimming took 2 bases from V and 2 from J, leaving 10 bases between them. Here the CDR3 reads CAWSSSGGNQPQHF. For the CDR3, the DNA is TGTGCCTGGAGTTCATCAGGGGGCAATCAGCCCCAGCATTTT.

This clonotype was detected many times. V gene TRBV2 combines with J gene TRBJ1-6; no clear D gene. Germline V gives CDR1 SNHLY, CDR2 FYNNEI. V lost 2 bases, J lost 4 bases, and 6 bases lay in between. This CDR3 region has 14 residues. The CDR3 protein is CASSESSYNSPLHF. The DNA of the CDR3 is TGTGCCAGCAGTGAAAGTTCTTATAATTCACCCCTCCACTTT. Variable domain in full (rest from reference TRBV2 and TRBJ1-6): EPEVTQTPSHQVTQMGQEVILRCVPISNHLYFYWYRQILGQKVEFLVSFYNNEISEKSEIFDDQFSVERPDGSNFTLKIRSTKLEDSAMYFCASSESSYNSPLHFGNGTRLTVT.

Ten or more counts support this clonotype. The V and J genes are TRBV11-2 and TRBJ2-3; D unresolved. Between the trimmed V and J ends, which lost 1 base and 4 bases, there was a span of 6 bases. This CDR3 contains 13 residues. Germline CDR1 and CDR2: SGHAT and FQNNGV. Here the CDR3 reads CASSLVGADTQYF. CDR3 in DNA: TGTGCCAGCAGCTTAGTAGGAGCAGATACGCAGTATTTT.

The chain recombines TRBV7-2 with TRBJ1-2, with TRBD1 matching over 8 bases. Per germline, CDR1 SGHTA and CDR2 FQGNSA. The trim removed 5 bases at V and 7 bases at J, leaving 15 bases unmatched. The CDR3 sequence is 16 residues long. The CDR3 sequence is CASSPSRDRRWGGYTF. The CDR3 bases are TGTGCCAGCAGCCCTAGTCGGGACAGGAGATGGGGTGGCTACACCTTC.

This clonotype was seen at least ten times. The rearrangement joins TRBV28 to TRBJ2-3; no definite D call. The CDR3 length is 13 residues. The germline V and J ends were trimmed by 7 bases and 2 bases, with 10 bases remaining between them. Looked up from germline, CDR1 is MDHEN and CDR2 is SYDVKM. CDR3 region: CASTLGFTDTQYF. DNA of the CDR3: TGTGCCAGCACTCTGGGCTTCACAGATACGCAGTATTTT.

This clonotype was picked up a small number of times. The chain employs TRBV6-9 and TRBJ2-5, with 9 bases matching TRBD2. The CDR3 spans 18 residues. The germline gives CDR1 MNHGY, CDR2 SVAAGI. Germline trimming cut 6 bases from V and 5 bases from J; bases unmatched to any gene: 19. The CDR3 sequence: CASRSLAPSGKGGETQYF. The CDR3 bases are TGTGCCAGCAGGTCTCTGGCCCCTAGCGGGAAGGGTGGGGAGACCCAGTACTTC.

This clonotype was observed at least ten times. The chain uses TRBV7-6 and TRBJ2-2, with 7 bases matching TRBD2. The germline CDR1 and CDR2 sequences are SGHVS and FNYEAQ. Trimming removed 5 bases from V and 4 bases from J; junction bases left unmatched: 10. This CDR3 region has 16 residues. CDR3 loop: CASSREPSGITGELFF. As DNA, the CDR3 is TGTGCCAGCAGCCGAGAGCCCAGCGGGATCACCGGGGAGCTGTTTTTT.

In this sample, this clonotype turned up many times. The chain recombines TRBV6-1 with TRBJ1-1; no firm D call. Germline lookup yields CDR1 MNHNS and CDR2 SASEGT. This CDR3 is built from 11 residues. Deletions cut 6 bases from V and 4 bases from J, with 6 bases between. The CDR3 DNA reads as TGTGCCAGCAGGGGATTCACTGAAGCTTTCTTT. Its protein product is CASRGFTEAFF.

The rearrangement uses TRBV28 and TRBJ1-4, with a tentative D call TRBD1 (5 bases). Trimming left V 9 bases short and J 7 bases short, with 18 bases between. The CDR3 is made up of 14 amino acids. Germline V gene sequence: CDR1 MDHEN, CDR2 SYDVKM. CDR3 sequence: CASVPSGGSEKLFF. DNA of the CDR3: TGTGCCAGTGTACCTAGTGGGGGAAGTGAAAAACTGTTTTTT. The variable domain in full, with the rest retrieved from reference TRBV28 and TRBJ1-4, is DVKVTQSSRYLVKRTGEKVFLECVQDMDHENMFWYRQDPGLGLRLIYFSYDVKMKEKGDIPEGYSVSREKKERFSLILESASTNQTSMYLCASVPSGGSEKLFFGSGTQLSVL.

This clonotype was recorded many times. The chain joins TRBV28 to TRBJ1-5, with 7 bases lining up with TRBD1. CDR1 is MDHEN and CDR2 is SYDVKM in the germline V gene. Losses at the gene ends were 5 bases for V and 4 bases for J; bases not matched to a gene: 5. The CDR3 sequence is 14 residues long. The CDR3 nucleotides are TGTGCCAGCAGTATTGACAGGGAGAATCAGCCCCAGCATTTT. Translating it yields CASSIDRENQPQHF.

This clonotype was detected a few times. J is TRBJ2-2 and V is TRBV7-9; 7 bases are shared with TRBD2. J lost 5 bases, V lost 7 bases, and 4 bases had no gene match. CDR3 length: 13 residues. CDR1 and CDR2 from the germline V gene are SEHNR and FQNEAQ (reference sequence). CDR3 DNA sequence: TGTGCCAGCAAGGGAGGGGAAACCGGGGAGCTGTTTTTT. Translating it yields CASKGGETGELFF.

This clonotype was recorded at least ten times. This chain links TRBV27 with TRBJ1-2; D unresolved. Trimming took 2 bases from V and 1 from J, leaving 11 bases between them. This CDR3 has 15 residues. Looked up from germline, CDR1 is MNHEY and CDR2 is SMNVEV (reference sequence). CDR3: CASSLTATINYGYTF. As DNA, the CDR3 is TGTGCCAGCAGTTTAACCGCCACAATTAACTATGGCTACACCTTC.

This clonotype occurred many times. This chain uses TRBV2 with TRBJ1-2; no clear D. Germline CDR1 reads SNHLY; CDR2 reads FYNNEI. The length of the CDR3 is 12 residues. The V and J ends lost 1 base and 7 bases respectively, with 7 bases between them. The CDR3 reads CASSEVEGGYTF. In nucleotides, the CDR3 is TGTGCCAGCAGTGAAGTGGAGGGTGGCTACACCTTC. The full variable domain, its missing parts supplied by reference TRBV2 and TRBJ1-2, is EPEVTQTPSHQVTQMGQEVILRCVPISNHLYFYWYRQILGQKVEFLVSFYNNEISEKSEIFDDQFSVERPDGSNFTLKIRSTKLEDSAMYFCASSEVEGGYTFGSGTRLTVV.

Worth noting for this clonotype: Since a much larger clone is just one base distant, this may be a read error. In nucleotides, the CDR3 is TGTGCCAGCAGCTCGACCCCGAACACTGAAGCTTTCTTT. Translation gives CASSSTPNTEAFF. The chain joins TRBV7-3 to TRBJ1-1; no firm D call. V was shortened by 4 bases and J by 1 base, with 7 bases between the two germline ends. Germline CDR1 is SGHTA and CDR2 is FQGTGA. This CDR3 contains 13 residues.

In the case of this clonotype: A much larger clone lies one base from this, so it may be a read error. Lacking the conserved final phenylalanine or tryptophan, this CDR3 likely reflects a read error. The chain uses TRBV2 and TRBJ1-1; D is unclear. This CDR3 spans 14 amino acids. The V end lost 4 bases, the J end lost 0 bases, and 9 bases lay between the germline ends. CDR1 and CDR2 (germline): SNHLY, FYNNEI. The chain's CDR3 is CASSAFSMNTEAFL. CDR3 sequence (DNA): TGTGCCAGCAGTGCCTTTTCAATGAACACTGAAGCTTTCCTT.

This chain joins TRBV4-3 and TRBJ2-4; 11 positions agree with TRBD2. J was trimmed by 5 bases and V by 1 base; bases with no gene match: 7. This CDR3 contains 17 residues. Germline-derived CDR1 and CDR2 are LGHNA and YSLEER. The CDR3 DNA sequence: TGCGCCAGCAGCCAAGGGGCGGCTAGCGGGAGGCAAAACATTCAGTACTTC. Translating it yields CASSQGAASGRQNIQYF.

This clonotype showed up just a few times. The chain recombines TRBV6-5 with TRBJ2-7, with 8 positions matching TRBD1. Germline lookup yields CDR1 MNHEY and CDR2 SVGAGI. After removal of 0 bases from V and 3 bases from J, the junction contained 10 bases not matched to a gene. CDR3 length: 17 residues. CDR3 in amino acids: CASSYSGDGTGNYEQYF. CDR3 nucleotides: TGTGCCAGCAGTTACTCTGGCGACGGGACAGGTAACTACGAGCAGTACTTC.

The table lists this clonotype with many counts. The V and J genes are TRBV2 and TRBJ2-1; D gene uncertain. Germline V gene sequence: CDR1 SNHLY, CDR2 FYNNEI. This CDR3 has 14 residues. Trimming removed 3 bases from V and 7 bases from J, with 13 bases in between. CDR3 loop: CASSEVQYTNEQFF. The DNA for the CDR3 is TGTGCCAGCAGTGAGGTTCAATATACAAATGAGCAGTTCTTC.

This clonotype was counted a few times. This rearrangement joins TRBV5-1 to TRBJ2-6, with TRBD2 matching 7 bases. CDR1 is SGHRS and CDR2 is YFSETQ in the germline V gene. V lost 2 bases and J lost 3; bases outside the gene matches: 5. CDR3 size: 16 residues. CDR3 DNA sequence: TGCGCCAGCAGCTTCGGGGGGATGATTGGGGCCAACGTCCTGACTTTC. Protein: CASSFGGMIGANVLTF.

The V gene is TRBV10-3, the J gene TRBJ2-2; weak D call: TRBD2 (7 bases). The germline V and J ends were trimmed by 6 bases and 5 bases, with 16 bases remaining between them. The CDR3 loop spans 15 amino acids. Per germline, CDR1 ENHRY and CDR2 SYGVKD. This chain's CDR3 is CAIRPGLGGTGELFF. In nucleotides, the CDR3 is TGTGCCATCAGGCCCGGACTAGGGGGGACCGGGGAGCTGTTTTTT.

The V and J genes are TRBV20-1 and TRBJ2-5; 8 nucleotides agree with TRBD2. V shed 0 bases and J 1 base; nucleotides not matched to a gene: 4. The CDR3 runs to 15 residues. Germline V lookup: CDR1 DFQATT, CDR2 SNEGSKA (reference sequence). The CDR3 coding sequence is TGCAGTGCTAGAGATCTACTAGCGGCCCAAGAGACCCAGTACTTC. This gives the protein CSARDLLAAQETQYF.

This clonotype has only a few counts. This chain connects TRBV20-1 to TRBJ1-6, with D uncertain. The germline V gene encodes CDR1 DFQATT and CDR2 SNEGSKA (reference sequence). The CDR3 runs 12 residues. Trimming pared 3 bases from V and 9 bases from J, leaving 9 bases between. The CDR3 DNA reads TGCAGTGCTAGTCCCATGGGTTCACCCCTCCACTTT. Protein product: CSASPMGSPLHF.

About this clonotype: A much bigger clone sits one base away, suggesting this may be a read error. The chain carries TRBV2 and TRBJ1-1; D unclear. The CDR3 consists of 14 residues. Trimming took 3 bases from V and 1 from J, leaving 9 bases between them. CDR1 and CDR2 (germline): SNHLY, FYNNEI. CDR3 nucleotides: TGTGCCAGCAGTGACGGACCAACGAACACTGAAGCTTTCTTT. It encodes CASSDGPTNTEAFF.

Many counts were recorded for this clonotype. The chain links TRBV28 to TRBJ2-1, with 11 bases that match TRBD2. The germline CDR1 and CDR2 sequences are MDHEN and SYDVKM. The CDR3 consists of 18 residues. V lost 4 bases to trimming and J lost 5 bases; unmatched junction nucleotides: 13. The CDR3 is CASSSNKGTSGYDNEQFF. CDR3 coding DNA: TGTGCCAGCAGTTCCAACAAAGGGACTAGCGGCTACGACAATGAGCAGTTCTTC.

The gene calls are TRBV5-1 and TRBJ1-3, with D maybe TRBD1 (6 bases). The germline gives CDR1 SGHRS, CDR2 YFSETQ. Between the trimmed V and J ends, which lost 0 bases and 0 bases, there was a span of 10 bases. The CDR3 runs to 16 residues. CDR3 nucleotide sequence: TGCGCCAGCAGCTTGGGGGACACCTACTCTGGAAACACCATATATTTT. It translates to CASSLGDTYSGNTIYF.

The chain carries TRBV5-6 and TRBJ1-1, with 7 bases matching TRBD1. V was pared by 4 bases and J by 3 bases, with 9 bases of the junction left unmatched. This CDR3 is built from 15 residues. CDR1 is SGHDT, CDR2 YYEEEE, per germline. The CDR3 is CASSGRTGADTEAFF. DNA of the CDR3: TGTGCCAGCAGCGGCCGTACAGGGGCGGACACTGAAGCTTTCTTT.

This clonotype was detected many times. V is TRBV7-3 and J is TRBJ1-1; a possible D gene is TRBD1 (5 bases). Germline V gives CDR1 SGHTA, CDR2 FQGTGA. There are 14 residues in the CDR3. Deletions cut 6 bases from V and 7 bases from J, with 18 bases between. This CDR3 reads CASRSAAGFGEAFF. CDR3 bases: TGTGCCAGCAGATCAGCGGCAGGGTTTGGTGAAGCTTTCTTT.

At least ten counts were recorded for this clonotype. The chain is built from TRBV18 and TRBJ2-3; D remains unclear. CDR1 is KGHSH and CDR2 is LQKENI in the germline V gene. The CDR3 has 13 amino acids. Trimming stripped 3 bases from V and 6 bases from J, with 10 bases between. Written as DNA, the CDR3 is TGTGCCAGCTCACCTTACCCTTTGGATACGCAGTATTTT. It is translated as CASSPYPLDTQYF.

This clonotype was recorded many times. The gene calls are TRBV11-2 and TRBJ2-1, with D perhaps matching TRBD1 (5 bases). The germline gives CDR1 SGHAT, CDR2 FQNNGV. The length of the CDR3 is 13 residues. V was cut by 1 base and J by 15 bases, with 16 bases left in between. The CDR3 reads CASSLGGRVRLFF. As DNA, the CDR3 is TGTGCCAGCAGCTTAGGAGGCAGGGTACGTCTGTTCTTC.

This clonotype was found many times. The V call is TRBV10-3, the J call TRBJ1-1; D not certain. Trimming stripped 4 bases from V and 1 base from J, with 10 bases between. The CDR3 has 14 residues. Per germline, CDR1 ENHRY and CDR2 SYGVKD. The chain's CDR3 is CAISGNRPNTEAFF. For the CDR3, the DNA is TGTGCCATCAGTGGAAACAGACCGAACACTGAAGCTTTCTTT.

In DNA form, the CDR3 reads TGTGCCACCAGTGTACAGGGTGTAGATACGCAGTATTTT. Its protein is CATSVQGVDTQYF. The chain is built from TRBV24-1 and TRBJ2-3; the D gene is possibly TRBD1 (6 bases). Germline V gene lookup returns CDR1 KGHDR and CDR2 SFDVKD. V lost 5 bases, J lost 5 bases, and 10 bases lay in between. The CDR3 totals 13 residues.

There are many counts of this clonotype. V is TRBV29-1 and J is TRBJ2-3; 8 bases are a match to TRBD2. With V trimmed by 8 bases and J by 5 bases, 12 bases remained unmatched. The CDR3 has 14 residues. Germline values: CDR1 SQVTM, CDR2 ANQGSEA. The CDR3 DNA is TGCAGCACGGGGGGGGCGGGAGTTGGAGATACGCAGTATTTT. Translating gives CSTGGAGVGDTQYF.